These T cell receptor beta chains were read from a single sample in a study of Ad26.COV2.S vaccination and SARS-CoV-2 variants. TCRdb's copy holds only in-frame clones and misses some; the assay was immunoSEQ multiplex PCR. Here the sample spans 350,000 to 450,000 clones, roughly 90% being singletons. The input for sequencing was peripheral blood, taken in a trial of Ad26.COV2.S vaccine versus placebo. The origin of the receptors is a person aged 18-60 years who received the Ad26.COV2.S COVID-19 vaccine or a placebo. The CDR3 runs from the conserved cysteine through the conserved F or W. D genes are given only for firm matches. Part of the rows lack a size; the others show once, few, many or a class for expanded clones.

v_call: TRBV27; clone_size: few; cdr3_length: 15; j_call: TRBJ1-5; d_call: .; cdr3_nt: TGTGCCAGCAGCTGGGGAAGGGGGGCCAATCAGCCCCAGCATTTT; cdr3_aa: CASSWGRGANQPQHF
v_call: TRBV25-1; clone_size: .; cdr3_length: 16; j_call: TRBJ1-3; d_call: .; cdr3_nt: TGTGCCAGCAGTGAATACAAGTTGGGTAGCCGGAACACCATATATTTT; cdr3_aa: CASSEYKLGSRNTIYF
v_call: TRBV5-1; clone_size: .; cdr3_length: 13; j_call: TRBJ1-2; d_call: .; cdr3_nt: TGCGCCAGCTTTGACAGGACTAACTATGGCTACACCTTC; cdr3_aa: CASFDRTNYGYTF
v_call: TRBV7-2; clone_size: once; cdr3_length: 16; j_call: TRBJ2-5; d_call: TRBD2; cdr3_nt: TGTGCCAGCAGCACGGCACTAGCGGGGGGGCCGGTGACCCAGTACTTC; cdr3_aa: CASSTALAGGPVTQYF
v_call: TRBV18; clone_size: .; cdr3_length: 13; j_call: TRBJ1-1; d_call: .; cdr3_nt: TGTGCCAGCTCAGCGACAGGGAACACTGAAGCTTTCTTT; cdr3_aa: CASSATGNTEAFF
v_call: TRBV7-9; clone_size: .; cdr3_length: 14; j_call: TRBJ2-1; d_call: TRBD1; cdr3_nt: TGTGCCAGCAGCCCAGTGGCCGGGACAGGGGAGGCTTTCTTC; cdr3_aa: CASSPVAGTGEAFF
v_call: TRBV19; clone_size: .; cdr3_length: 10; j_call: TRBJ1-2; d_call: .; cdr3_nt: TGTGCCAGTAGCAGCTATGGCTACACCTTC; cdr3_aa: CASSSYGYTF
v_call: TRBV7-2; clone_size: .; cdr3_length: 13; j_call: TRBJ2-7; d_call: .; cdr3_nt: TGTGCCAGCACCTTTTGGCTCTGGAACGAGCAGTACTTC; cdr3_aa: CASTFWLWNEQYF
v_call: TRBV5-4; clone_size: .; cdr3_length: 15; j_call: TRBJ1-4; d_call: TRBD1; cdr3_nt: TGTGCCAGCAGCCCCCGACAGGGTGTAAATGAAAAACTGTTTTTT; cdr3_aa: CASSPRQGVNEKLFF
v_call: TRBV4-3; clone_size: many; cdr3_length: 17; j_call: TRBJ2-3; d_call: .; cdr3_nt: TGCGCCAGCAGCCAAGATAAGGGGAGCCCCAGCACAGATACGCAGTATTTT; cdr3_aa: CASSQDKGSPSTDTQYF
v_call: TRBV10-3; clone_size: .; cdr3_length: 13; j_call: TRBJ1-1; d_call: .; cdr3_nt: TGTGCCATCATGGGCCACTTGAACACTGAAGCTTTCTTT; cdr3_aa: CAIMGHLNTEAFF
v_call: TRBV7-2; clone_size: .; cdr3_length: 14; j_call: TRBJ1-5; d_call: TRBD1; cdr3_nt: TGTGCCAGCAGCTTAGGGGACAGGAATCAGCCCCAGCATTTT; cdr3_aa: CASSLGDRNQPQHF
v_call: TRBV28; clone_size: .; cdr3_length: 13; j_call: TRBJ2-1; d_call: TRBD2; cdr3_nt: TGTGCCAGCAGTTCAATCCCTAGCGGTGAGCAGTTCTTC; cdr3_aa: CASSSIPSGEQFF
v_call: TRBV4-1; clone_size: .; cdr3_length: 17; j_call: TRBJ1-6; d_call: .; cdr3_nt: TGCGCCAGCAGCCAAGAATGGGGGGCCCCCTATAATTCACCCCTCCACTTT; cdr3_aa: CASSQEWGAPYNSPLHF
v_call: TRBV11-2; clone_size: .; cdr3_length: 18; j_call: TRBJ2-7; d_call: .; cdr3_nt: TGTGCCAGCAGCTTAGCCGCCCTCCTCCGGGACGGTTCCTACGAGCAGTACTTC; cdr3_aa: CASSLAALLRDGSYEQYF
v_call: TRBV28; clone_size: .; cdr3_length: 16; j_call: TRBJ2-7; d_call: TRBD1; cdr3_nt: TGTGCCAGCAGTTTCTCCTCGGACAGGAGCTCCTACGAGCAGTACTTC; cdr3_aa: CASSFSSDRSSYEQYF
v_call: TRBV23-1; clone_size: .; cdr3_length: 15; j_call: TRBJ2-7; d_call: .; cdr3_nt: TGCGCCAGCAGTCAACCGCCCTTAGGTGGGTACGAGCAGTACTTC; cdr3_aa: CASSQPPLGGYEQYF
v_call: TRBV3-1/TRBV3-2; clone_size: .; cdr3_length: 13; j_call: TRBJ2-7; d_call: .; cdr3_nt: TGTGCCAGCAGCCAAAGGACGGTATACGAGCAGTACTTC; cdr3_aa: CASSQRTVYEQYF
v_call: TRBV18; clone_size: .; cdr3_length: 15; j_call: TRBJ2-1; d_call: .; cdr3_nt: TGTGCCAGCTCACCGGACCAGGGTATCCACAATGAGCAGTTCTTC; cdr3_aa: CASSPDQGIHNEQFF
v_call: TRBV21-1; clone_size: .; cdr3_length: 17; j_call: TRBJ2-1; d_call: .; cdr3_nt: TGTGCCAGGGCGGGGACAGGGAAGCCCTACTCCTACAATGAGCAGTTCTTC; cdr3_aa: CARAGTGKPYSYNEQFF
v_call: TRBV5-5; clone_size: .; cdr3_length: 14; j_call: TRBJ2-1; d_call: .; cdr3_nt: TGTGCCAGCAGCTTGCTGGGGGGGCTGGGTGAGCAGTTCTTC; cdr3_aa: CASSLLGGLGEQFF
v_call: TRBV13; clone_size: .; cdr3_length: 16; j_call: TRBJ2-7; d_call: .; cdr3_nt: TGTGCCAGCAGCTATCGACTAGATCCAGATGAGTACGAGCAGTACTTC; cdr3_aa: CASSYRLDPDEYEQYF
v_call: TRBV7-9; clone_size: .; cdr3_length: 14; j_call: TRBJ2-1; d_call: .; cdr3_nt: TGTGCCAGCAGCTTAGTCCAGGGATACAATGAGCAGTTCTTC; cdr3_aa: CASSLVQGYNEQFF
v_call: TRBV5-1; clone_size: .; cdr3_length: 17; j_call: TRBJ2-2; d_call: TRBD2; cdr3_nt: TGCGCCAGCAGCTTCCGGACTAGCGGAATGAACACCGGGGAGCTGTTTTTT; cdr3_aa: CASSFRTSGMNTGELFF
v_call: TRBV28; clone_size: .; cdr3_length: 14; j_call: TRBJ2-7; d_call: .; cdr3_nt: TGTGCCAGCAGTTTAGGGACCTGGAACTACGAGCAGTACTTC; cdr3_aa: CASSLGTWNYEQYF
v_call: TRBV6-2/TRBV6-3; clone_size: .; cdr3_length: 14; j_call: TRBJ2-2; d_call: .; cdr3_nt: TGTGCCAGCAGCCGGATCCGGCGGACCGGGGAGCTGTTTTTT; cdr3_aa: CASSRIRRTGELFF
v_call: TRBV28; clone_size: once; cdr3_length: 19; j_call: TRBJ2-4; d_call: .; cdr3_nt: TGTGCCAGCAGCCCCCCCCGTGGACAGCCCCTGACCCATCCAAACATTCAGTACTTC; cdr3_aa: CASSPPRGQPLTHPNIQYF
v_call: TRBV5-1; clone_size: .; cdr3_length: 15; j_call: TRBJ1-5; d_call: .; cdr3_nt: TGCGCCAGCAGCTTGTTGGGGGCCGGCAATCAGCCCCAGCATTTT; cdr3_aa: CASSLLGAGNQPQHF